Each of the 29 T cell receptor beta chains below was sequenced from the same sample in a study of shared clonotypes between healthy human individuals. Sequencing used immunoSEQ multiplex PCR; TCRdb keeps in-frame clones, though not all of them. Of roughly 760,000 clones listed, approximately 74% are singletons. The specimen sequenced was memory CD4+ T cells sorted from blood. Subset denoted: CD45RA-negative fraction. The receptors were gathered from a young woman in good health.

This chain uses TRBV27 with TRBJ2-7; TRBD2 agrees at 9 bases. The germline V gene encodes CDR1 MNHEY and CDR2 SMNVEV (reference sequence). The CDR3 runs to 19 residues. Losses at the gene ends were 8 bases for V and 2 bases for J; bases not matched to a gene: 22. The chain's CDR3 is CASWSRRRRSGRWTYEQYF. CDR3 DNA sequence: TGTGCCAGCTGGTCCCGTCGTCGTAGGAGCGGGAGGTGGACCTACGAGCAGTACTTC.

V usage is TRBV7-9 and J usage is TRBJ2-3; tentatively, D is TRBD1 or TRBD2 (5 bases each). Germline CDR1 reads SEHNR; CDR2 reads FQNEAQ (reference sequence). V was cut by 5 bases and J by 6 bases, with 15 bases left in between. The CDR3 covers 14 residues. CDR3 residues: CASSRDLLEDTQYF. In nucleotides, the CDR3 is TGTGCCAGCAGCCGGGACCTTCTTGAGGATACGCAGTATTTT.

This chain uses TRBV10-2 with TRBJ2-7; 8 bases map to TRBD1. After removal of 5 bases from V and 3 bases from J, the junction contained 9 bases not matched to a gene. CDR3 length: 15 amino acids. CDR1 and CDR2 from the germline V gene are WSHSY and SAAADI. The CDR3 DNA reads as TGCGCCAGCAGTCTACAGGGGGTCTCTGGCTACGAGCAGTACTTC. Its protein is CASSLQGVSGYEQYF.

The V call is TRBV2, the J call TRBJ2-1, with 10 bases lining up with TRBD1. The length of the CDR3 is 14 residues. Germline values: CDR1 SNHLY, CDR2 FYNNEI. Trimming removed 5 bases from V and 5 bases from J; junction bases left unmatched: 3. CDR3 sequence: CASSRDRGHNEQFF. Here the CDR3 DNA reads TGTGCCAGCAGTCGGGACAGGGGACACAATGAGCAGTTCTTC. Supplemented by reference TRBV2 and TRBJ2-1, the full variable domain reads EPEVTQTPSHQVTQMGQEVILRCVPISNHLYFYWYRQILGQKVEFLVSFYNNEISEKSEIFDDQFSVERPDGSNFTLKIRSTKLEDSAMYFCASSRDRGHNEQFFGPGTRLTVL.

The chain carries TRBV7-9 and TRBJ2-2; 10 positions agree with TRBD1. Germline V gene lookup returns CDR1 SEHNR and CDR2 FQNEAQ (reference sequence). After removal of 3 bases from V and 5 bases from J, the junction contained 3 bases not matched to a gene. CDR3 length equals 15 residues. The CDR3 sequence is CASSFRTGGTGELFF. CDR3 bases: TGTGCCAGCAGCTTCCGGACAGGGGGGACCGGGGAGCTGTTTTTT.

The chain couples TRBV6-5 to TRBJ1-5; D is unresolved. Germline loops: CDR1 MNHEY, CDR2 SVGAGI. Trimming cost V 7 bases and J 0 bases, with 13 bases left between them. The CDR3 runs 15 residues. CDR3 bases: TGTGCCAGCAATCAACCTAGGTATAGCAATCAGCCCCAGCATTTT. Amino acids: CASNQPRYSNQPQHF.

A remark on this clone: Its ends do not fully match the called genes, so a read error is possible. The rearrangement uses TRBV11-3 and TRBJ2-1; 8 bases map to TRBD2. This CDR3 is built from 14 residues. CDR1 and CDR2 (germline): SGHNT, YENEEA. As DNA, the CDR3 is TGTGCCAGCGGCCGGACTAGCTCCCACAATGAGCAGTTCTTC. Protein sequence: CASGRTSSHNEQFF.

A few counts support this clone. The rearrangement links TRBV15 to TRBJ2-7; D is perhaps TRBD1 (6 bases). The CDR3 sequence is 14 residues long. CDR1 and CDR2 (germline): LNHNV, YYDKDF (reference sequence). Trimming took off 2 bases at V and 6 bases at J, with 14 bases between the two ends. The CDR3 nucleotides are TGTGCCACCAGCAGACCCGGGACACAGGCCGAGCAGTACTTC. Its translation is CATSRPGTQAEQYF. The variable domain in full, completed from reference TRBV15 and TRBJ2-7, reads DAMVIQNPRYQVTQFGKPVTLSCSQTLNHNVMYWYQQKSSQAPKLLFHYYDKDFNNEADTPDNFQSRRPNTSFCFLDIRSPGLGDTAMYLCATSRPGTQAEQYFGPGTRLTVT.

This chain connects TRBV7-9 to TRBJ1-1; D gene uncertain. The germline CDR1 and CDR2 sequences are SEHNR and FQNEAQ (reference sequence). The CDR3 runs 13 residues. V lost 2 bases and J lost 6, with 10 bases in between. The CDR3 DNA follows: TGTGCCAGCAGCTTAACGCCAGCGGCTGAAGCTTTCTTT. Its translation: CASSLTPAAEAFF.

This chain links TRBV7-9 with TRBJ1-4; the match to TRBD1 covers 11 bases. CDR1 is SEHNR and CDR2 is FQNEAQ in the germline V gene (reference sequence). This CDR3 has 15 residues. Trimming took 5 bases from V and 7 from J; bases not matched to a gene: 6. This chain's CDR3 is CASSRGQGALEKLFF. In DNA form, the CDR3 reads TGTGCCAGCAGCCGAGGACAGGGGGCTCTTGAAAAACTGTTTTTT.

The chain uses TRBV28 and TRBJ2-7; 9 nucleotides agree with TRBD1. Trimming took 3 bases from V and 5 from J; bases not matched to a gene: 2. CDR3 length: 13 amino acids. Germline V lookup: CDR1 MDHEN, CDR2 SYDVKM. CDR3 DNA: TGTGCCAGCAGTTTCAACAGGGGGCACGAGCAGTACTTC. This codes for CASSFNRGHEQYF.

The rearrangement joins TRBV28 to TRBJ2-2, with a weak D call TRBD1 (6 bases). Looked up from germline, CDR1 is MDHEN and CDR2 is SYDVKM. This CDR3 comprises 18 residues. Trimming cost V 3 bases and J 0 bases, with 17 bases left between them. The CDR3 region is CASSFWGRVDSNTGELFF. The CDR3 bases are TGTGCCAGCAGTTTCTGGGGGCGGGTAGACTCGAACACCGGGGAGCTGTTTTTT.

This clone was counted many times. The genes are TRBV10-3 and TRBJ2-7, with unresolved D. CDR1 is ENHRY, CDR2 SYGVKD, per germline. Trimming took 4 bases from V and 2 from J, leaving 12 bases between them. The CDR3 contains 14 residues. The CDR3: CAISAGRITYEQYF. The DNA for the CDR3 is TGTGCCATCAGTGCGGGTCGAATTACCTACGAGCAGTACTTC.

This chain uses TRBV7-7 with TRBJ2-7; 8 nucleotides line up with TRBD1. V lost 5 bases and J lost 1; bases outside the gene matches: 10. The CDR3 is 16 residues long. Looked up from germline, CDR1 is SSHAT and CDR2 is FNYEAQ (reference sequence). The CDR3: CASSRDRDRRSYEQYF. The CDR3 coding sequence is TGTGCCAGCAGCCGCGACCGGGACAGGAGATCCTACGAGCAGTACTTC.

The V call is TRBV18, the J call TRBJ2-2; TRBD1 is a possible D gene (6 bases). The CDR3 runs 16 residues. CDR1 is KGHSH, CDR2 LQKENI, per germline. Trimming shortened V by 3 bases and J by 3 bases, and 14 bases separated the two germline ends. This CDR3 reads CASSPATGMYTGELFF. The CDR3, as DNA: TGTGCCAGCTCACCGGCCACAGGGATGTACACCGGGGAGCTGTTTTTT.

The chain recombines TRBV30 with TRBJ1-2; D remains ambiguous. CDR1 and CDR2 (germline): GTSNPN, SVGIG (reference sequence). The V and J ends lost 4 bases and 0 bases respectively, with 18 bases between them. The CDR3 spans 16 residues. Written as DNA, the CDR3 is TGTGCCTGGAAATATACTCAACAGTATACTAACTATGGCTACACCTTC. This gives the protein CAWKYTQQYTNYGYTF.

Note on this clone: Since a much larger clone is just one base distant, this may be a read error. The CDR3 sequence is CASTESSYEQYF. The CDR3 nucleotides are TGTGCCAGCACGGAGAGCTCCTACGAGCAGTACTTC. The chain combines TRBV2 with TRBJ2-7; no clear D. This CDR3 has 12 residues. Germline V CDR1 and CDR2: SNHLY, FYNNEI. Trimming left V 7 bases short and J 0 bases short, with 7 bases between.

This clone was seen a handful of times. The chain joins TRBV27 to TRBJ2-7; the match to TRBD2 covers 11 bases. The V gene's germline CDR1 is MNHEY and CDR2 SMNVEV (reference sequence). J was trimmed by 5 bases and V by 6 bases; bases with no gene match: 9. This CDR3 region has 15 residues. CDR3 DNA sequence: TGTGCCAGCAGGCTTAGCGGGAGGGCCAAGGACGAGCAGTACTTC. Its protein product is CASRLSGRAKDEQYF.

As DNA, the CDR3 is TGTGCCAGCAGGGTCCCGAACACCGGGGAGCTGTTTTTT. This sequence encodes CASRVPNTGELFF. The chain couples TRBV28 to TRBJ2-2; no definite D call. Germline values: CDR1 MDHEN, CDR2 SYDVKM. V shed 6 bases and J shed 0 bases, with 5 bases lying between them. The CDR3 covers 13 residues.

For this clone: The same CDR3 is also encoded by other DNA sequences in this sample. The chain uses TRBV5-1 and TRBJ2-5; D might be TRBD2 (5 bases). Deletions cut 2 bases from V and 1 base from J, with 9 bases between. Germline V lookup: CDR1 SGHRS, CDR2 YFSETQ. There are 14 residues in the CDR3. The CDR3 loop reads CASSLGGSQETQYF. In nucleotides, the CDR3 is TGCGCCAGCAGCTTAGGAGGATCCCAAGAGACCCAGTACTTC.

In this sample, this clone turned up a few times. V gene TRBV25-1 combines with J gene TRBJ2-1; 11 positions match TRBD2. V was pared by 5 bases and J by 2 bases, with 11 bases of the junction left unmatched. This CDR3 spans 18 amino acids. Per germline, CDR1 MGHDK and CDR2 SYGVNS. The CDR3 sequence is CASSTPGLAVGAYNEQFF. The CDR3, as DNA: TGTGCCAGCAGTACCCCGGGACTAGCGGTCGGCGCCTACAATGAGCAGTTCTTC.

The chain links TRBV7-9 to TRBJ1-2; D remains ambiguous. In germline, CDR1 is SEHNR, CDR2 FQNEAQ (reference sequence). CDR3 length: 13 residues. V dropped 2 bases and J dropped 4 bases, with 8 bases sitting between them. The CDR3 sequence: CASSLPSSYGYTF. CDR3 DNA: TGTGCCAGCAGCTTACCATCTTCCTATGGCTACACCTTC.

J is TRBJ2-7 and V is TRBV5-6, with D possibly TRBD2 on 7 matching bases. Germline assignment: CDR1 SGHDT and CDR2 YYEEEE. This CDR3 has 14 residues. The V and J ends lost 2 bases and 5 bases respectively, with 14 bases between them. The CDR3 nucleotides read TGTGCCAGCAGCTTTAGGGGGAGGGCGAACGAGCAGTACTTC. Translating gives CASSFRGRANEQYF.

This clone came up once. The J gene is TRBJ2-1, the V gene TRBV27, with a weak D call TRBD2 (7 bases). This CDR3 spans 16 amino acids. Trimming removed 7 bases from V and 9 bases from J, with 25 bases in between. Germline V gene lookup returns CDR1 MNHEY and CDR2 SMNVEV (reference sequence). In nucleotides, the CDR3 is TGTGCCAGCACCGCAAGCGGGACACCCGATTTCGTTGAGCAGTTCTTC. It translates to CASTASGTPDFVEQFF.

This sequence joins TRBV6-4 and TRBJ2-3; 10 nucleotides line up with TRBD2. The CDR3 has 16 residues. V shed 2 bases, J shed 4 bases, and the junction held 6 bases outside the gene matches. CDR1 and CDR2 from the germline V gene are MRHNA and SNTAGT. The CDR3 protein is CASSDLAGEGADTQYF. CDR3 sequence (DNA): TGTGCCAGCAGTGACCTAGCGGGAGAAGGGGCAGATACGCAGTATTTT.

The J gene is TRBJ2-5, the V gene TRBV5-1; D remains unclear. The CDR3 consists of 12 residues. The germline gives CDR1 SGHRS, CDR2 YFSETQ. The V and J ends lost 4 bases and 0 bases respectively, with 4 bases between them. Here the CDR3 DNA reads TGCGCCAGCAGCATCGACCAAGAGACCCAGTACTTC. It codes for CASSIDQETQYF.

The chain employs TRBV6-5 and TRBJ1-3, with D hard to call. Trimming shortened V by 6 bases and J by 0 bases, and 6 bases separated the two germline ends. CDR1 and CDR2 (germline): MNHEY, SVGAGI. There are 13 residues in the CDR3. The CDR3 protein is CASSLNSGNTIYF. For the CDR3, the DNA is TGTGCCAGCAGCCTCAACTCTGGAAACACCATATATTTT.

The DNA for the CDR3 is TGTGCCATCAGTGAGTCGTTGGGGATGAACACTGAAGCTTTCTTT. Translation: CAISESLGMNTEAFF. This chain links TRBV10-3 with TRBJ1-1; D not resolved. The ends were cut back, 0 bases at V and 0 bases at J, with 8 bases in the middle. The CDR3 contains 15 residues. Germline V gives CDR1 ENHRY, CDR2 SYGVKD.

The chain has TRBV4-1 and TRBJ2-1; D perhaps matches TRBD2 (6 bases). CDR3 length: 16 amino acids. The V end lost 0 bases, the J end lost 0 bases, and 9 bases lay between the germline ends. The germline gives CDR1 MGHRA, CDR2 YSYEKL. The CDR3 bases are TGCGCCAGCAGCCAAGAGAGGAGGGGCTCCTACAATGAGCAGTTCTTC. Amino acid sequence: CASSQERRGSYNEQFF.